This entry concerns a single T cell receptor beta chain. The antigen is unknown. The V and J ends lost 4 bases and 1 base, in that order; junction bases with no gene match: 1. The CDR3 is made up of 14 amino acids. Germline V gene data show CDR1 as MNHEY and CDR2 as SVGAGI. The sample comes from a study of cytotoxic CD8 clonotypes in ibrutinib-treated CLL. About the research overall: IGHV unmutated fewer than 18; relapsed/refractory about a dozen; treatment-naive around 14. On average, each sample had approximately 260,000 productive templates and approximately 89,000 productive rearrangements. Broader study findings: Clonality was elevated at ibrutinib response and had returned toward baseline at progression.

The table came from immunoSEQ multiplex PCR; TCRdb's copy has only in-frame clones and leaves some out. The data hold 250,000 to 350,000 clones, with around 77% observed a single time. V gene TRBV6-5 combines with J gene TRBJ1-1; 9 bases agree with TRBD1. The sequenced sample was PBMCs, obtained at disease progression, from a patient treated with ibrutinib. This receptor was obtained from a human donor with chronic lymphocytic leukemia. The CDR3 protein is CASSWGQGNTEAFF. The CDR3 nucleotides read TGTGCCAGCAGTTGGGGACAGGGGAACACTGAAGCTTTCTTT.